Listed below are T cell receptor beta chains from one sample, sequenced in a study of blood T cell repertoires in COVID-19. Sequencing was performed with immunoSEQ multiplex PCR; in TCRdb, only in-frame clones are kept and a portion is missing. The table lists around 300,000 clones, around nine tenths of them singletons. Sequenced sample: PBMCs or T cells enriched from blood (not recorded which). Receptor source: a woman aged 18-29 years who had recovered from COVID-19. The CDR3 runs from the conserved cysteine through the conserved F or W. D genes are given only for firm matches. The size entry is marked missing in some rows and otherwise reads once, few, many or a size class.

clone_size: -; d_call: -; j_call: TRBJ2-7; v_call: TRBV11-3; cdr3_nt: TGTGCCAGCAGTACACAGGGAGGGGATTTTGACGAGCAGTACTTC; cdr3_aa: CASSTQGGDFDEQYF
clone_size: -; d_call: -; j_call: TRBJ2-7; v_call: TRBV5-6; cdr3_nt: TGTGCCAGCAGCTTGGACGGCGGGTTCAGCTCCTACGAGCAGTACTTC; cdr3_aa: CASSLDGGFSSYEQYF
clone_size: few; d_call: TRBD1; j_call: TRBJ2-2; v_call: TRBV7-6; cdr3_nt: TGTGCCAGCAGCTCCGCGGGACAGGGGGATTCTGGGGAGCTGTTTTTT; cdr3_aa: CASSSAGQGDSGELFF
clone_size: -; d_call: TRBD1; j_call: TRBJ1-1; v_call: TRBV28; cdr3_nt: TGTGCCAGCAGTGTACCGGGACAGGGTAGTACTGAAGCTTTCTTT; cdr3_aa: CASSVPGQGSTEAFF
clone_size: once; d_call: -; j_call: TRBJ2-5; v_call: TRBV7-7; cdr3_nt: TGTGCCAGCGGGCAGAACGAGTACCAAGAGACCCAGTACTTC; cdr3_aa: CASGQNEYQETQYF
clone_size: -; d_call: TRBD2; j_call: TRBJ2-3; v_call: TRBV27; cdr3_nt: TGTGCCAGCAGTTTTAGGCTAGCGGGGGTGCGAGGCACAGATACGCAGTATTTT; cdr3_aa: CASSFRLAGVRGTDTQYF
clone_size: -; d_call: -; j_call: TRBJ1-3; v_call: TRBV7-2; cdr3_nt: TGTGCCAGCAGCTTAGAGGCAGGGTCTGGAAACACCATATATTTT; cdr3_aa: CASSLEAGSGNTIYF
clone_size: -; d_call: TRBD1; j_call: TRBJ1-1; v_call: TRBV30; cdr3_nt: TGTGCCTCCATCCCCCAGGGGGGTCAACTTTACACTGAAGCTTTCTTT; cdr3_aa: CASIPQGGQLYTEAFF
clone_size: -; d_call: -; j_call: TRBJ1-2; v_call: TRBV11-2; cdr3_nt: TGTGCCAGCAGCTTAGTGGCAGGCAACTATGGCTACACCTTC; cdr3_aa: CASSLVAGNYGYTF
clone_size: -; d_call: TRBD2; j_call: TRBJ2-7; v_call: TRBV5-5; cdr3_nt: TGTGCCAGCAGCTTGGGTAGCGGGGAGCAGTACTTC; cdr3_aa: CASSLGSGEQYF
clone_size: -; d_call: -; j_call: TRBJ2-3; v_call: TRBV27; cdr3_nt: TGTGCCAGCAGCCGTCCGGGTCTTTCAAGCACAGATACGCAGTATTTT; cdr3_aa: CASSRPGLSSTDTQYF
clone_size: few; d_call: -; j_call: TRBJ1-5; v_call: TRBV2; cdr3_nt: TGTGCCAGCAGTGCACGACAGCACAATCAGCCCCAGCATTTT; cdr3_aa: CASSARQHNQPQHF
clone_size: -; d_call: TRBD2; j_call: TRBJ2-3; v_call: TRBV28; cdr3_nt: TGTGCCAGCAGTTCTCCCACTAGCGGGAGGTCAGATACGCAGTATTTT; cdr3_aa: CASSSPTSGRSDTQYF
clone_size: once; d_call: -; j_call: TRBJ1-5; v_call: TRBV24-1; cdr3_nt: TGTGCCACCAGTGATTTGTTCGCGAATCAGCCCCAGCATTTT; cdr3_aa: CATSDLFANQPQHF
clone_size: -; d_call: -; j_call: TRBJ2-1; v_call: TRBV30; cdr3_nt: TGTGCCTGGAGGAAAGAGGGCTCTAGGAATGAGCAGTTCTTC; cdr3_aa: CAWRKEGSRNEQFF
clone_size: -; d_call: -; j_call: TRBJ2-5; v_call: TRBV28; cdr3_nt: TGTGCCAGCAGTTTGGTAGCACCAATCCAAGAGACCCAGTACTTC; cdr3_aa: CASSLVAPIQETQYF
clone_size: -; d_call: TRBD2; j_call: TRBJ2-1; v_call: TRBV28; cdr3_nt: TGTGCCAGCAGATGGACTAGCGGGAGATTGAATGAGCAGTTCTTC; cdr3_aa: CASRWTSGRLNEQFF
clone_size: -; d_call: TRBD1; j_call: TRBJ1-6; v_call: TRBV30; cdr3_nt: TGTGCCTGGAGTTACGGACAGGGTTGGTCACCCCTCCACTTT; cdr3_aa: CAWSYGQGWSPLHF
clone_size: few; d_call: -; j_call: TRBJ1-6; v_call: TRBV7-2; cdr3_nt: TGTGCCAGCAGCGTTGGAGCGGGGGGGCTTAATTCACCCCTCCACTTT; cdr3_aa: CASSVGAGGLNSPLHF
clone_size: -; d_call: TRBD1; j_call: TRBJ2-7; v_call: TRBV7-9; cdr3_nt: TGTGCCAGCAGCTGGGACAGCCCCGACGAGCAGTACTTC; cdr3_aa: CASSWDSPDEQYF
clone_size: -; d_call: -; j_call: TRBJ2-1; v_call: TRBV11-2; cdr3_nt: TGTGCCAGCAGCTTGGGATGGGGGCAGGGTAGGCAACACAATGAGCAGTTCTTC; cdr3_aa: CASSLGWGQGRQHNEQFF
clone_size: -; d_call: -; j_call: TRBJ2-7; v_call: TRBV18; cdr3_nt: TGTGCCAGCTCACCATCAAATTGGAGATTCTACGAGCAGTACTTC; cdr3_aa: CASSPSNWRFYEQYF
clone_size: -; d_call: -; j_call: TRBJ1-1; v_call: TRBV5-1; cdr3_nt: TGCGCCAGCAGCTTGGCAGCGCCCAGCGTTGAAGCTTTCTTT; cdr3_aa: CASSLAAPSVEAFF
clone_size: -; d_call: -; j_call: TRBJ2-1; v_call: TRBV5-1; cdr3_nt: TGCGCCAGCAGCCTCACAAGCTCCTACAATGAGCAGTTCTTC; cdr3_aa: CASSLTSSYNEQFF
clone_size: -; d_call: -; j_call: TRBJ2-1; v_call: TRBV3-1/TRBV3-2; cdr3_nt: TGTGCCAGCAGCCACCAAGGAGGGATAATGACGCAGTTCTTC; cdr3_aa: CASSHQGGIMTQFF
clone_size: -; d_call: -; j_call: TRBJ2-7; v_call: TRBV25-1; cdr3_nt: TGTGCCAGCAGTGAATGCGAGCCCTACGAGCAGTACTTC; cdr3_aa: CASSECEPYEQYF
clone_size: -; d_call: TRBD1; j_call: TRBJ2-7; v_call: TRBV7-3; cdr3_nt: TGTGCCAGCAGCTTGCGACAGGGCTTGGGGTATAGTGCGAAAAACGAGCAGTACTTC; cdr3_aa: CASSLRQGLGYSAKNEQYF
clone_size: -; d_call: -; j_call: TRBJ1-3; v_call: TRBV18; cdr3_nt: TGTGCCAGCTCACCAGGGATACAGGGATCTGGAAACACCATATATTTT; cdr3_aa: CASSPGIQGSGNTIYF
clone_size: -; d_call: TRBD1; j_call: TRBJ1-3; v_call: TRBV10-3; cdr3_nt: TGTGCCATCACCCCCGCGACAGGGGGCTTCAGCTCTGGAAACACCATATATTTT; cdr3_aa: CAITPATGGFSSGNTIYF
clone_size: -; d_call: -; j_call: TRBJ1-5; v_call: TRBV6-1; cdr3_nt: TGTGCCAGCAGTGAATGGGGACTGAGGGATCAGCCCCAGCATTTT; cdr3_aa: CASSEWGLRDQPQHF
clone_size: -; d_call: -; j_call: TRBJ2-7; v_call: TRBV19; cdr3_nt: TGTGCCAGTAGTGACAGTCTTTGGGGCTCCTACGAGCAGTACTTC; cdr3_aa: CASSDSLWGSYEQYF
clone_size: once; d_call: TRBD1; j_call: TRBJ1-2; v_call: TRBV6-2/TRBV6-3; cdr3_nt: TGTGCCAGCAGTTACGACAGGGGAGGTTACTATGGCTACACCTTC; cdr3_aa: CASSYDRGGYYGYTF
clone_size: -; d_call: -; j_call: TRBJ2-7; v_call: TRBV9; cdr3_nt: TGTGCCAGCAGCCCAAATCTATGGGGCAACTCCTACGAGCAGTACTTC; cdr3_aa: CASSPNLWGNSYEQYF
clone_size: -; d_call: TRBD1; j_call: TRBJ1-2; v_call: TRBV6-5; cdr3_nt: TGTGCCAGCAGTAACAGGGGAGGCCGTGGCTACACCTTC; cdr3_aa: CASSNRGGRGYTF
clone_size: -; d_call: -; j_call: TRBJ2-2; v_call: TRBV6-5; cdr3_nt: TGTGCCAGCAGTTACTCGAAACAGTCGAACACCGGGGAGCTGTTTTTT; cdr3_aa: CASSYSKQSNTGELFF
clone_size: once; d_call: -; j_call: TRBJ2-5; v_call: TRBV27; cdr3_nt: TGTGCCAGCAGTTCCCTAGCGAGAACCCAAGAGACCCAGTACTTC; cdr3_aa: CASSSLARTQETQYF
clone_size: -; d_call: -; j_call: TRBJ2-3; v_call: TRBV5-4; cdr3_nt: TGTGCCAGCAGTCGAGCCGACACAGATACGCAGTATTTT; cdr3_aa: CASSRADTDTQYF
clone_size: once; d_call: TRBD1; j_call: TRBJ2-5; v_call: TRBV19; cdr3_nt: TGTGCCAGTAGTACCTGGACAGGTAAAGAGACCCAGTACTTC; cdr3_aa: CASSTWTGKETQYF
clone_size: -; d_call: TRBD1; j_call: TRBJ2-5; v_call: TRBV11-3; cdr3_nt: TGTGCCAGCAGCTCACCCCACCGGGACAGGTACCAAGAGACCCAGTACTTC; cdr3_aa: CASSSPHRDRYQETQYF
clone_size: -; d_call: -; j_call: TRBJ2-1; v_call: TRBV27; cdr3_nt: TGTGCCAGCAGTAGGGCAGGGGAACACAATGAGCAGTTCTTC; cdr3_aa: CASSRAGEHNEQFF
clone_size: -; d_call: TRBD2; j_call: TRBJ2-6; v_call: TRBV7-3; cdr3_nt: TGTGCCAGCAGCCCTACTAGCGGACCATACTCTGGGGCCAACGTCCTGACTTTC; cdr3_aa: CASSPTSGPYSGANVLTF
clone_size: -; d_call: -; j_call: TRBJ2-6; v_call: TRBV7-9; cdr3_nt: TGTGCCAGCAGCTTAGGTCTGTACTCTGGGGCCAACGTCCTGACTTTC; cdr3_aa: CASSLGLYSGANVLTF
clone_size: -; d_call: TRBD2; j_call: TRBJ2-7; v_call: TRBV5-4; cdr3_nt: TGTGCCAGCAGCTTCAATTATAGCGGGGCGGGACGGGGTCACGAGCAGTACTTC; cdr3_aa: CASSFNYSGAGRGHEQYF
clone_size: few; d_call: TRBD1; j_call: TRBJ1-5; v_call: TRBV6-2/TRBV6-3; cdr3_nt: TGTGCCAGCAGTTATGACAGGGGGTCTCGAAATCAGCCCCAGCATTTT; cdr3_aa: CASSYDRGSRNQPQHF
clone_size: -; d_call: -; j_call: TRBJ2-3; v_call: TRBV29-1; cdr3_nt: TGCAGCGTTGATACAGGGTACGGCACAGATACGCAGTATTTT; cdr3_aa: CSVDTGYGTDTQYF
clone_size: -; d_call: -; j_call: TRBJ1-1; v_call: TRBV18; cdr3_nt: TGTGCCAGCTCACCAAGGGCGGAGGGCACTGAAGCTTTCTTT; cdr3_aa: CASSPRAEGTEAFF
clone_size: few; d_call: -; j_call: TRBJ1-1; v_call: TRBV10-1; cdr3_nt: TGCGCCAGCACCCCAAGGCGGGCAGGGGCCATCCCACTACGTGAAGCTTTCTTT; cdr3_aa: CASTPRRAGAIPLREAFF
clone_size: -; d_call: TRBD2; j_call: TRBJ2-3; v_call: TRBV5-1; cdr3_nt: TGCGCCAGCAGCTCGGGACTAGCGGGGGGAACAGATACGCAGTATTTT; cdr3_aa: CASSSGLAGGTDTQYF
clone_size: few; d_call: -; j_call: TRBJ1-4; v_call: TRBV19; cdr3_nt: TGTGCCAGTAACTTAAGGGGAACTAATGAAAAACTGTTTTTT; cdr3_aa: CASNLRGTNEKLFF
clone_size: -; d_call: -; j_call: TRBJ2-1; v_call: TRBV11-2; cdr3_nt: TGTGCCAGCAGCTTAGCCGGGGGCGGGGGATCATACAATGAGCAGTTCTTC; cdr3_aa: CASSLAGGGGSYNEQFF
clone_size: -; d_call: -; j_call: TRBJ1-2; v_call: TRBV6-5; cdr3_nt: TGTGCCAGCAGCAGAGACAGTGGTGGCTACACCTTC; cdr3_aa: CASSRDSGGYTF
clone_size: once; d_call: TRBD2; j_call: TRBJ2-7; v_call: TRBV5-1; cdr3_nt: TGCGCCAGCAGCTTGTCTAGCGGGGGGAGCTACGAGCAGTACTTC; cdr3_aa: CASSLSSGGSYEQYF
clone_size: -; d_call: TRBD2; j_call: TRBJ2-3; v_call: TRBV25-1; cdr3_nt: TGTGCCAGCAGTGAACTAGCGGGATTTGTGGATACGCAGTATTTT; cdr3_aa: CASSELAGFVDTQYF
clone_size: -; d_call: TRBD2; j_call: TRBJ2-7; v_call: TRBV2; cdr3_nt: TGTGCCAGCAGTGAACCGGGACTAGCGAGCTACGAGCAGTACTTC; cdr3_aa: CASSEPGLASYEQYF
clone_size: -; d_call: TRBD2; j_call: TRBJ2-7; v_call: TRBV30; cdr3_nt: TGTGCCTGGAGCTCCGGGACTAGCGGATTCTACGAGCAGTACTTC; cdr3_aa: CAWSSGTSGFYEQYF
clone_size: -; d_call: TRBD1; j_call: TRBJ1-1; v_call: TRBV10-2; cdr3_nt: TGCGCCAGCAGTCGTAACAGGGGCGGCACTGAAGCTTTCTTT; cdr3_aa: CASSRNRGGTEAFF
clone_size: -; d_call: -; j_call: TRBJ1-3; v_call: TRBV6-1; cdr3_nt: TGTGCCAGCAGTGAAAGTAGCAGCTCTGGAAACACCATATATTTT; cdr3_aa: CASSESSSSGNTIYF
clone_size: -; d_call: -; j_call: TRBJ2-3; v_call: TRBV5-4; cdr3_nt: TGTGCCAGCAGCCTAAGCACAGATACGCAGTATTTT; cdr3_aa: CASSLSTDTQYF
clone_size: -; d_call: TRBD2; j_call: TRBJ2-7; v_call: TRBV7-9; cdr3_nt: TGTGCCAGCAGCTTAGCGATCGGCGGGAGCTTGTACGAGCAGTACTTC; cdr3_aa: CASSLAIGGSLYEQYF
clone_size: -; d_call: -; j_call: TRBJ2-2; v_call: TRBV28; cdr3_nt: TGTGCCAGCAGCCCCCTAGGAACACAAAACACCGGGGAGCTGTTTTTT; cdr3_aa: CASSPLGTQNTGELFF